This T cell receptor beta chain was documented in a study of blood T cell repertoires in COVID-19. About the study: Sources were T cells, B-cell-depleted T cells, or PBMCs; the material itself was cDNA or gDNA.

Germline-derived CDR1 and CDR2 are SGHTA and FQGTGA. The CDR3 loop spans 18 amino acids. With V trimmed by 5 bases and J by 2 bases, 15 bases remained unmatched. Measured with immunoSEQ multiplex PCR; TCRdb has only the in-frame clones, and not every one. The sample lists about 96,000 clones, around 85% occurring once. The sequencing sample was made of peripheral blood. V usage is TRBV7-3 and J usage is TRBJ1-5, with 7 bases matching TRBD1. The receptor's source is a woman aged 60-75 years with acute or convalescent COVID-19. This CDR3 is CASSKTPTGQRGNQPQHF. The CDR3 region has the DNA TGTGCCAGCAGCAAAACTCCTACGGGACAGCGGGGCAATCAGCCCCAGCATTTT.